The clone carrying this T cell receptor (beta chain) was seen a few times. Its antigen remains unknown. The source of the sample is a study of beta chain features in type 1 diabetes. Study outcomes and limitations: The study found moderately but significantly shorter TCRB CDR3s in all four CD4+ subsets of Type 1 diabetes patients.

Germline assignment: CDR1 SEHNR and CDR2 FQNEAQ (reference sequence). The CDR3 is made up of 15 amino acids. V lost 5 bases and J lost 6; bases outside the gene matches: 6. Since all of the isolated RNA was reverse transcribed, expressed TCRB transcripts were what got sequenced. Sequencing was performed with immunoSEQ multiplex PCR; in TCRdb, only in-frame clones are kept and a portion is missing. Of over 700,000 clones in the sample, roughly 15% were seen once. Material for sequencing was naive CD4+ T cells from blood. This clonotype originated in a woman between 18 and 29 years old in good health. The rearrangement uses TRBV7-9 and TRBJ2-3; TRBD2 matches at 12 bases. The CDR3 sequence: CASSKTSGSGDTQYF. The CDR3 DNA reads TGTGCCAGCAGCAAGACTAGCGGGAGCGGCGATACGCAGTATTTT.